These 22 T cell receptor beta chains were all obtained from the same sample, sequenced in a study of T cells in severe cutaneous drug reactions. Bulk and single-cell libraries used iRepertoire multiplex PCR with TCR subtype-specific primers. TCRdb re-called the multiplex PCR reads, yielding one record per CDR3 amino acid sequence without DNA. The table for this sample gives fewer than 8,000 distinct CDR3 sequences. The patients sequenced had a carbamazepine-induced Stevens-Johnson syndrome or toxic epidermal necrolysis reaction. The material sequenced was cells from a skin blister. Receptor source: a human donor with toxic epidermal necrolysis, a severe cutaneous drug reaction.

This clonotype is called medium-sized based on its frequency. The gene calls are TRBV9 and TRBJ2-1; TCRdb reports TRBD2, a call that lacks DNA to check it against. The CDR3 covers 12 residues. Germline CDR1 reads SGDLS; CDR2 reads YYNGEE. CDR3 protein: CASRGLADEQFF.

This clonotype is deemed medium-sized by its frequency. The gene calls are TRBV28 and TRBJ2-3; TCRdb lists TRBD2, though no DNA is available to test this call. The CDR3 contains 16 residues. From germline, CDR1 is MDHEN and CDR2 SYDVKM. CDR3 loop: CASSLSAPGGADTQYF.

By frequency, this clonotype is medium-sized. The V gene is TRBV28, the J gene TRBJ2-7; TCRdb outputs TRBD1, but without DNA this stays unchecked. CDR3 length: 11 residues. CDR1 and CDR2 (germline): MDHEN, SYDVKM. CDR3 in amino acids: CASSTPGHQYF.

The chain employs TRBV27 and TRBJ1-1. The CDR3 extends over 13 amino acids. The germline CDR1 and CDR2 sequences are MNHEY and SMNVEV (reference sequence). CDR3 loop: CASSLYLNTEAFF.

The gene calls are TRBV11-2 and TRBJ1-1. The CDR3 consists of 13 residues. The germline V gene encodes CDR1 SGHAT and CDR2 FQNNGV. CDR3 loop: CASERTVNTEAFF.

The chain employs TRBV27 and TRBJ2-7; TCRdb proposes TRBD1, but this gene call is untestable without DNA. Germline V CDR1 and CDR2: MNHEY, SMNVEV (reference sequence). There are 13 residues in the CDR3. The CDR3 loop reads CASRWTGGYEQYF.

The genes are TRBV2 and TRBJ2-7. Germline V gene sequence: CDR1 SNHLY, CDR2 FYNNEI. CDR3 length equals 17 residues. This CDR3 is CASSTHLNHRGSYEQYF.

The rearrangement uses TRBV28 and TRBJ1-6. Germline V gives CDR1 MDHEN, CDR2 SYDVKM. The CDR3 length is 13 residues. CDR3 loop: CASSLSVNSPLHF.

V gene TRBV18 combines with J gene TRBJ2-7; TCRdb returns TRBD1, unconfirmable since there is no DNA. Germline V gene lookup returns CDR1 KGHSH and CDR2 LQKENI. CDR3 length equals 15 residues. The CDR3 is CASSPKDRDSYEQYF.

The J gene is TRBJ2-3, the V gene TRBV28. Per germline, CDR1 MDHEN and CDR2 SYDVKM. This CDR3 region has 11 residues. The CDR3 reads CASRSSTDQYF. Supplemented by reference TRBV28 and TRBJ2-3, the full variable domain reads DVKVTQSSRYLVKRTGEKVFLECVQDMDHENMFWYRQDPGLGLRLIYFSYDVKMKEKGDIPEGYSVSREKKERFSLILESASTNQTSMYLCASRSSTDQYFGPGTRLTVL.

The CDR3 loop is CASSLFSGGRNTEAFF. V gene TRBV27 combines with J gene TRBJ1-1. This CDR3 contains 16 residues. CDR1 and CDR2 from the germline V gene are MNHEY and SMNVEV (reference sequence).

The chain is built from TRBV6-6 and TRBJ2-7; TCRdb gives TRBD1 as the D gene, but with no DNA this cannot be confirmed. The CDR3 contains 12 residues. Germline CDR1 is MNHNY and CDR2 is SVGAGI (reference sequence). CDR3 sequence: CASSDSSGEQYF.

The rearrangement uses TRBV6-6 and TRBJ2-5; no DNA is available, so the TRBD1 call from TCRdb remains unchecked. This CDR3 spans 16 amino acids. Germline lookup yields CDR1 MNHNY and CDR2 SVGAGI (reference sequence). CDR3 protein: CASSFPPTGGVETQYF.

The gene calls are TRBV25-1 and TRBJ1-6; the TCRdb D gene call, TRBD1, has no DNA to confirm it. The V gene's germline CDR1 is MGHDK and CDR2 SYGVNS. This CDR3 region has 14 residues. CDR3 loop: CASSEFRARSPLHF.

The rearrangement links TRBV4-3 to TRBJ2-7; absent DNA, TCRdb's TRBD2 call cannot be checked. This CDR3 comprises 19 residues. Germline V gives CDR1 LGHNA, CDR2 YSLEER. CDR3 in amino acids: CASSQDGGLAGVFGHEQYF.

The J gene is TRBJ2-1, the V gene TRBV3-1. CDR3 size: 14 residues. Germline V gene lookup returns CDR1 LGHDT and CDR2 YNNKEL (reference sequence). This CDR3 is CASSQRSQDNEQFF.

The CDR3 is CASSKGLAGKNEQFF. V and J are TRBV2 and TRBJ2-1; no DNA is available, so the TRBD2 call from TCRdb remains unchecked. CDR1 is SNHLY and CDR2 is FYNNEI in the germline V gene. The CDR3 has 15 residues.

This chain connects TRBV13 to TRBJ2-1. The length of the CDR3 is 12 residues. CDR1 and CDR2 (germline): PRHDT, FYEKMQ (reference sequence). The CDR3 reads CASIPCVVPEFF.

The rearrangement uses TRBV28 and TRBJ2-1; TCRdb picks TRBD2, but there is no DNA to check that call. The V gene's germline CDR1 is MDHEN and CDR2 SYDVKM. The CDR3 consists of 13 residues. CDR3: CASSPLGGDEQFF.

The V and J genes are TRBV28 and TRBJ1-1; TCRdb's assignment of TRBD1 cannot be checked, as there is no DNA. CDR1 is MDHEN and CDR2 is SYDVKM in the germline V gene. The CDR3 is 13 residues long. The CDR3 reads CASSLLDGGGAFF.

The gene calls are TRBV12-3 or TRBV12-4 and TRBJ2-7; TCRdb lists TRBD1, though no DNA is available to test this call. The CDR3 length is 12 residues. The CDR3 is CASSPGGYEQYF.

V usage is TRBV12-3 or TRBV12-4 and J usage is TRBJ2-5. The CDR3 extends over 13 amino acids. The CDR3 loop is CASSSLARETQYF.